This T cell receptor (beta chain) was captured in a study of T cell responses to AZD1222 COVID-19 vaccine. General observations from the study: Only a handful of individuals given AZD1222 were seropositive at baseline. Mostly white British, mostly female donors; authors suggested clonal diversity may be underestimated. All repertoire sampling was performed exclusively after the peak T cell response. An increase in Spike-specific TCR breadth and depth was observed after two AZD1222 doses.

In the case of this clone: Its antigen is undetermined.

Clones were read by immunoSEQ multiplex PCR, and TCRdb kept only the in-frame ones, dropping some. The table lists roughly 150,000 clones, approximately 92% of them singletons. The CDR3 totals 13 residues. The V end lost 0 bases, the J end lost 4 bases, and 6 bases lay between the germline ends. The germline V gene encodes CDR1 SGHAT and CDR2 FQNNGV. V gene TRBV11-2 combines with J gene TRBJ2-5, with D uncertain. The sequenced sample was peripheral blood, obtained on day 0 of AZD1222 vaccination. The TCR originated in an adult in good health. The CDR3 coding sequence is TGTGCCAGCAGCTTAGAGAGGTCAGAGACCCAGTACTTC. Its translation is CASSLERSETQYF.